Each of the 4 T cell receptor beta chains below was sequenced from the same sample in a study of blood T cell repertoires in COVID-19. Repertoires were generated with immunoSEQ multiplex PCR, while TCRdb's copy carries only in-frame clones and drops some. The sample yields approximately 250,000 clones, approximately 86% seen once. The material sequenced was peripheral blood. The origin of the receptors is a man aged 35 to 55 with active or convalescent COVID-19.

This clone appeared a single time. The V and J genes are TRBV5-4 and TRBJ2-3, with 12 bases aligning to TRBD2. Looked up from germline, CDR1 is SGHNT and CDR2 is YYREEE (reference sequence). The V and J ends lost 6 bases and 0 bases, in that order; junction bases with no gene match: 11. The CDR3 spans 18 residues. The CDR3 DNA reads as TGTGCCAGCAATACACTAGCGGGGGGCGCCTCTAGCACAGATACGCAGTATTTT. As protein: CASNTLAGGASSTDTQYF. Complete variable domain (other parts from reference TRBV5-4 and TRBJ2-3): ETGVTQSPTHLIKTRGQQVTLRCSSQSGHNTVSWYQQALGQGPQFIFQYYREEENGRGNFPPRFSGLQFPNYSSELNVNALELDDSALYLCASNTLAGGASSTDTQYFGPGTRLTVL.

The table lists this clone with a count of one. One junction end disagrees with the germline gene, perhaps due to a read error. The chain uses TRBV7-7 and TRBJ2-3; 10 nucleotides match TRBD2. Germline V gene data show CDR1 as SSHAT and CDR2 as FNYEAQ (reference sequence). The CDR3 runs 16 residues. This chain's CDR3 is CASSLGLAGESDTQYF. CDR3 nucleotides: TGTGCTAGCAGCTTGGGGCTAGCGGGAGAGTCAGATACGCAGTATTTT.

To note about this clone: Other DNA sequences in this specimen translate into the identical CDR3. The chain uses TRBV7-9 and TRBJ1-1, with 10 bases matching TRBD1. Trimming cost V 4 bases and J 0 bases; bases outside gene matches: 2. The CDR3 runs 15 residues. Germline CDR1 and CDR2: SEHNR and FQNEAQ (reference sequence). The CDR3 protein is CASSSGQGMNTEAFF. The CDR3 DNA follows: TGTGCCAGCAGCTCGGGACAGGGGATGAACACTGAAGCTTTCTTT.

This rearrangement joins TRBV24-1 to TRBJ1-1, with a weak D call TRBD1 (5 bases). Between the trimmed V and J ends, which lost 4 bases and 8 bases, there was a span of 10 bases. This CDR3 is built from 12 residues. Germline CDR1 KGHDR, CDR2 SFDVKD. The CDR3 DNA reads TGTGCCACCAGTGACCCCGACAGAGAAGCTTTCTTT. It encodes CATSDPDREAFF.